Below are 2 T cell receptor beta chains sequenced from a single sample in a study of blood T cell repertoires in COVID-19. Data came from immunoSEQ multiplex PCR; TCRdb stores just in-frame clones and leaves some out. Of about 140,000 clones in the sample, about 84% were seen once. Material for sequencing was peripheral blood. The receptor set was obtained from a woman aged 45-65 years with acute or convalescent COVID-19.

The chain uses TRBV4-3 and TRBJ1-2; D uncertain. Germline CDR1 reads LGHNA; CDR2 reads YSLEER. The CDR3 is 15 amino acids. Trimming shortened V by 3 bases and J by 2 bases, and 13 bases separated the two germline ends. CDR3 nucleotide sequence: TGCGCCAGCAGCCAGTTATTGGGCAGGAACTATGGCTACACCTTC. Translation gives CASSQLLGRNYGYTF.

This clone occurred a few times. The V and J genes are TRBV2 and TRBJ1-5, with D maybe TRBD1 (6 bases). Trimming took 8 bases from V and 2 from J, leaving 13 bases between them. Germline-derived CDR1 and CDR2 are SNHLY and FYNNEI. The CDR3 sequence is 14 residues long. In nucleotides, the CDR3 is TGTGCCAGCTGTCCTAAGGGGGGCAATCAGCCCCAGCATTTT. This gives the protein CASCPKGGNQPQHF.